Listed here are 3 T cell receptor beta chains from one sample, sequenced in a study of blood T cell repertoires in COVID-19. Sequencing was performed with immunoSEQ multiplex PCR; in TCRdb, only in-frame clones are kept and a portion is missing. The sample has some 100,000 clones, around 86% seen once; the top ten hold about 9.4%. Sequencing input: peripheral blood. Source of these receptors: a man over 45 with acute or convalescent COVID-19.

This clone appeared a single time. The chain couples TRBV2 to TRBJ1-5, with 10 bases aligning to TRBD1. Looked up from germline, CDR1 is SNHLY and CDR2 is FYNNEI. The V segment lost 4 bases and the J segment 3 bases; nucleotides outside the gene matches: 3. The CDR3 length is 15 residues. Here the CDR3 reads CASSAGQGFNQPQHF. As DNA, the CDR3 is TGTGCCAGCAGTGCGGGACAGGGGTTCAATCAGCCCCAGCATTTT.

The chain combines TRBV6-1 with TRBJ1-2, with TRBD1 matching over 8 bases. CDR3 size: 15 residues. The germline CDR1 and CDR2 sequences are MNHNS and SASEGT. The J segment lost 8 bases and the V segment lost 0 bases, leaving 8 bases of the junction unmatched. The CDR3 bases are TGTGCCAGCAGTGAAGCGAGACAGGGGCAGGGCGGCTACACCTTC. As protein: CASSEARQGQGGYTF.

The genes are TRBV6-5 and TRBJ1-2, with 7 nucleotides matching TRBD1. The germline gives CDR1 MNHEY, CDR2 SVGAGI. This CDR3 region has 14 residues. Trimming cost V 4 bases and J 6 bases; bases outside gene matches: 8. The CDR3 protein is CASSFRDSTNGYTF. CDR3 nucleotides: TGTGCCAGCAGTTTCCGGGACAGTACGAATGGCTACACCTTC.